These T cell receptor beta chains were read from a single sample in a study of identical twins. Each CDR3 protein is one row after TCRdb ran MiXCR on the 5' RACE reads. The sample consists of 1.5 million to 2 million distinct CDR3 sequences, roughly a third of them appearing once. Sequencing input: cord blood. The receptors here all came from a newborn girl in good health. The CDR3 runs from the conserved cysteine through the conserved F or W. D genes are given only for firm matches. Expanded clones get a size class; other rows say once, few or many, or leave the size out.

d_gene	abundance	j_gene	v_gene	len	CDR3nt	CDR3aa
-	-	TRBJ1-1	TRBV29-1	11	TGCAGCGTTGGGATACGAGGTGAAGCTTTCTTT	CSVGIRGEAFF
TRBD2	few	TRBJ2-7	TRBV10-3	15	TGTGCCATCACCGAGGGACTAGCGGTCTCCTACGAGCAGTACTTC	CAITEGLAVSYEQYF
-	few	TRBJ2-2	TRBV12-5	13	TGTGCTAGTGCCCCTCCGGGGGCGGGGGAGCTGTTTTTT	CASAPPGAGELFF
-	-	TRBJ1-4	TRBV10-3	14	TGTGCCATCAGTGACCGGCAGGGAGGGGAAAAACTGTCTTTT	CAISDRQGGEKLSF
-	few	TRBJ2-7	TRBV20-1	12	TGCAGTGCTGGGCTAGCTTCCTACGAGCAGTACTTC	CSAGLASYEQYF
-	few	TRBJ1-2	TRBV6-5	13	TGTGCCAGCAGTACGGGCAGATACTATGGCTACACCTTC	CASSTGRYYGYTF
-	few	TRBJ2-3	TRBV9	15	TGTGCCAGCAGCGTAAGGTGGGGTAGCACAGATACGCAGTATTTT	CASSVRWGSTDTQYF
TRBD2	-	TRBJ2-1	TRBV7-9	13	TGTGTCAGCAGCTCGGGACTAGCAAATGAGCAGTTCTTC	CVSSSGLANEQFF
TRBD1	-	TRBJ2-6	TRBV5-1	17	TGCGCCAGCAGCTTTCGGACAGGGGGTGCTGGGGCCAACGTCCCGACTTTC	CASSFRTGGAGANVPTF
-	few	TRBJ2-7	TRBV3-1	14	TGTGCCAGCAGCCAAAGTCTAGCGAACTACGAGCAGTACTTC	CASSQSLANYEQYF
-	many	TRBJ2-7	TRBV20-1	12	TGCAGCGCCTCAGGTCTAGCCTACGAGCAGTACTTC	CSASGLAYEQYF
-	-	TRBJ2-1	TRBV20-1	15	TGCAGTGCCCTAAACGGGAGACGAAGAGCCAGCAGCCAGTTCTTC	CSALNGRRRASSQFF
-	-	TRBJ2-1	TRBV30	13	TGTGCCTGGAGAACCCATAGGGGCAATGAGCAGTTCTTC	CAWRTHRGNEQFF
-	-	TRBJ1-2	TRBV20-1	11	TGCAGTCCCGCAGCGGTCTATGGCTACACCTTC	CSPAAVYGYTF
TRBD2	-	TRBJ2-1	TRBV16	18	TGTGCCAGCAGCCAATCTGGCCTAGCGGGTCTCCCCTACAATGAGCAGTTCTTC	CASSQSGLAGLPYNEQFF
-	-	TRBJ2-3	TRBV15	16	TGTGCCACCAGCAGAGATGGGGGGCGGAGCACAGATACGCAGTATTTT	CATSRDGGRSTDTQYF
TRBD2	-	TRBJ2-3	TRBV4-2	19	TGTGCCAGCAGCCAAGACTTTTCTAGCGGGAGAGCCCCGATGGGTACGCAGTATTTT	CASSQDFSSGRAPMGTQYF
-	-	TRBJ1-6	TRBV5-6	15	TGTGCCAGCAGCGGCCGAAACACGGGGAATTCACCCCTCCACTTT	CASSGRNTGNSPLHF
-	-	TRBJ1-1	TRBV20-1	18	TGCAGTGCTAGAGAAGGGGAGCGGCAGGGGCCTTTGGGGACTGAAGCTTTCTTT	CSAREGERQGPLGTEAFF
-	-	TRBJ2-7	TRBV20-1	15	TGCAGTGCTAGAGCCGTCTTTGCGGGCACCTACGAGCAGTACTTC	CSARAVFAGTYEQYF
-	many	TRBJ1-6	TRBV5-1	13	TGTGCCAGCAGCTTAGACAATAATTCACCCCTCCACTTT	CASSLDNNSPLHF
TRBD2	few	TRBJ2-3	TRBV7-2	15	TGTGCCAGCAGTTACACCGGGACTAGCGCAGATACGCAGTATTTT	CASSYTGTSADTQYF
-	-	TRBJ2-3	TRBV12-3/TRBV12-4	16	TGTGCCAGCAGCCCAGAAAGAGGCCGGACCACAGATACGCAGTATTTT	CASSPERGRTTDTQYF
-	-	TRBJ1-5	TRBV20-1	14	TGCAGTGCTAGAGATAAGGGTGCAAATCAGCCCCAGCATTTT	CSARDKGANQPQHF
TRBD2	-	TRBJ2-3	TRBV12-3/TRBV12-4	18	TGTGCCAGCAGTTTAGCGGGACTAGCGGGAGGAGTCGCAGATACGCAGTATTTT	CASSLAGLAGGVADTQYF
-	few	TRBJ2-1	TRBV28	17	TGTGCCAGCAGTCGTACCCCGAGCGGAAGCTCCTACAATGAGCAGTTCTTC	CASSRTPSGSSYNEQFF
TRBD2	-	TRBJ2-5	TRBV5-1	15	TGCGCCAGCAGCCCCCCTAGCGGGGACTACAATGAGCAGTACTTC	CASSPPSGDYNEQYF
TRBD2	-	TRBJ2-7	TRBV7-2	15	TGTGCCAGCAGCCCGGGACTAGCGGGGACGGACGAGCAGTACTTC	CASSPGLAGTDEQYF
TRBD1	few	TRBJ2-3	TRBV28	14	TGTGCCAGCAGCATACAGGGGATCGCAGATACGCAGTATTTT	CASSIQGIADTQYF
-	many	TRBJ2-7	TRBV25-1	13	TGTGCCAGCAGTGTCACAGGTTCCTACGAGCAGTACTTC	CASSVTGSYEQYF
-	once	TRBJ2-2	TRBV2	13	TGTGCCAGCAATCGGGGAAACACCGGGGAGCTGTTTTTT	CASNRGNTGELFF
TRBD1	few	TRBJ1-2	TRBV20-1	13	TGCAGTGCCCTACAGGGGGCGCGGAGTGGCTACACCTTC	CSALQGARSGYTF
-	-	TRBJ1-5	TRBV20-1	14	TGCAGTGCCCCTGGACCGATGGCAGGTCAGCCCCAGCATTTT	CSAPGPMAGQPQHF
TRBD1	few	TRBJ1-2	TRBV11-2	16	TGTGCCAGCAGCTTAGACCACAGGGGGACTAACTATGGCTACACCTTC	CASSLDHRGTNYGYTF
-	-	TRBJ2-6	TRBV2	17	TGTGCCAGCAGTGAAGCAGGACTAACCTCTGGGGCCAACGTCCTGACTTTC	CASSEAGLTSGANVLTF
TRBD2	few	TRBJ2-5	TRBV7-2	16	TGTGCCAGCAGCTTAGAAGGTAGCGGGATCGTAGAGACCCAGTACTTC	CASSLEGSGIVETQYF
-	few	TRBJ2-1	TRBV14	17	TGTGCCAGCAGCCAAGCATGGGGACTCTCCTCCTACAATGAGCAGTTCTTC	CASSQAWGLSSYNEQFF
-	-	TRBJ1-1	TRBV7-2	15	TGTGCCAGCGTTCAGTTAAGGGGTACGAACACTGAAGCTTTCTTT	CASVQLRGTNTEAFF
TRBD1	few	TRBJ2-5	TRBV20-1	12	TGCAGTGCCGGACAGGGCCCAGAGACCCAGTACTTC	CSAGQGPETQYF
-	many	TRBJ2-5	TRBV29-1	14	TGCAGCGTTGAAGATAGGACACGCCAAGAGACCCAGTACTTC	CSVEDRTRQETQYF
TRBD2	many	TRBJ2-3	TRBV7-2	15	TGTGCCAGTCAAGCGGGACCACGTAGCACAGATACGCAGTATTTT	CASQAGPRSTDTQYF
TRBD1	few	TRBJ1-2	TRBV29-1	13	TGCAGCGTTGCAAGGACAGGGCCCTATGGCTACACCTTC	CSVARTGPYGYTF
-	-	TRBJ2-3	TRBV20-1	16	TGCAGTGCTAGAGATCTCCCTAGCCCGAGCACAGATACGCAGTATTTT	CSARDLPSPSTDTQYF
-	once	TRBJ2-5	TRBV9	15	TGTGCCAGCAGCCCCCTTAGCGGACCTCACAATGAGCAGTACTTC	CASSPLSGPHNEQYF
-	-	TRBJ1-3	TRBV9	15	TGTGCCAGCAGCGCCCAGGGCAGGTCTGGAAACACCATATATTTT	CASSAQGRSGNTIYF
TRBD2	-	TRBJ2-1	TRBV4-1	16	TGCGCCAGCAGCCCATTAGCGGGGGGGCTCGACAATGGGCAGTTCTTC	CASSPLAGGLDNGQFF
TRBD2	-	TRBJ2-1	TRBV20-1	13	TGCAGTGCTAGGTTGCTAGCGGGGGGCGAGCAGTTCTTC	CSARLLAGGEQFF
TRBD1	-	TRBJ1-1	TRBV20-1	14	TGCAGTGCATACAGGGGGCAGATGAACACTGAAGCTTTCTTT	CSAYRGQMNTEAFF
-	-	TRBJ2-3	TRBV7-2	12	TGTGCCAGCGGGTCTAATCAAGATACGCAGTATTTT	CASGSNQDTQYF
-	-	TRBJ2-1	TRBV9	15	TGTGCCAGCAGCGCCGTACCATTCTCCTACAATGAGCAGTTCTTC	CASSAVPFSYNEQFF